This T cell receptor beta chain was sequenced in a study of T cell responses to AZD1222 COVID-19 vaccine. Study-wide findings and caveats: Spike-specific TCR repertoires showed rising breadth and depth after two AZD1222 doses. Seropositive status at baseline applied to only 6 or 7 AZD1222 recipients. Targeting of unmutated variant regions was reportedly seen in nearly half of spike-specific TCRs.

With respect to this clone: What it binds is unknown.

Second-dose timings of about 4 or about 12 weeks were pooled. CDR3 length: 13 residues. V lost 6 bases, J lost 14 bases, and 20 bases lay in between. CDR1 and CDR2 (germline): MNHEY, SVGAGI. The method was immunoSEQ multiplex PCR; TCRdb's version includes in-frame clones alone and lacks a portion of them. The data contain some 150,000 clones, around nine tenths of them singletons. The material was peripheral blood, obtained 28 days after the second AZD1222 dose. This chain uses TRBV6-5 with TRBJ1-5; TRBD1 is a possible D gene (6 bases). The source is an adult who received the AZD1222 COVID-19 vaccine. The CDR3, as DNA: TGTGCCAGCAGGACACAGGGTGGTGAAGGGAAGCATTTT. Its protein product is CASRTQGGEGKHF.